These 20 T cell receptor beta chains were all obtained from the same sample, sequenced in a study of T cells expressing NK-cell markers. TCRdb processed the 5' RACE reads again and assigns one entry to each CDR3 protein, with no DNA. Reported are roughly 280,000 distinct CDR3 sequences; the ten largest clones contain 0.39%. Sequenced material: blood T cells: a sorted CD56 or NKG2C T cell subset, CD4+ or CD8+ T cells, or bulk PBMC T cells (not recorded which). Every receptor here comes from a man between 18 and 35 years old in good health.

CDR3 region: CASSLGISPAFF. The rearrangement links TRBV12-3 or TRBV12-4 to TRBJ1-1. This CDR3 spans 12 amino acids.

The V and J genes are TRBV7-8 and TRBJ2-1; without DNA, the TCRdb call of TRBD2 cannot be checked. The CDR3 totals 17 residues. Germline CDR1 reads SGHVS; CDR2 reads FQNEAQ. The CDR3 sequence is CASSLGLAGESYNEQFF.

The chain combines TRBV12-3 or TRBV12-4 with TRBJ2-4; TCRdb gives TRBD2 as the D gene, but with no DNA this cannot be confirmed. The CDR3 consists of 15 residues. The CDR3 protein is CASTPSTSGSFIQYF.

The chain employs TRBV20-1 and TRBJ2-5. The CDR3 runs 14 residues. Germline loops: CDR1 DFQATT, CDR2 SNEGSKA (reference sequence). The CDR3 loop is CSTQPQGIQETQYF.

This chain joins TRBV7-9 and TRBJ1-1; TCRdb gives TRBD1 as the D gene, but with no DNA this cannot be confirmed. Per germline, CDR1 SEHNR and CDR2 FQNEAQ (reference sequence). This CDR3 has 18 residues. CDR3 protein: CASSLGQLGQGVRVGAFF.

The V gene is TRBV27, the J gene TRBJ2-5; TCRdb's assignment of TRBD2 cannot be checked, as there is no DNA. The CDR3 loop spans 13 amino acids. CDR1 is MNHEY and CDR2 is SMNVEV in the germline V gene (reference sequence). CDR3 protein: CASSLEGRETQYF.

The chain links TRBV7-8 to TRBJ1-4. The CDR3 spans 15 residues. Germline V gene data show CDR1 as SGHVS and CDR2 as FQNEAQ. The CDR3 sequence: CASSLVQGGGEKLFF.

V is TRBV20-1 and J is TRBJ1-4. Germline lookup yields CDR1 DFQATT and CDR2 SNEGSKA (reference sequence). The CDR3 is 15 residues long. CDR3 region: CSALGAIATNEKLFF.

The chain is built from TRBV27 and TRBJ2-1. CDR1 and CDR2 from the germline V gene are MNHEY and SMNVEV (reference sequence). There are 15 residues in the CDR3. CDR3 loop: CASSLWSGPLWEQFF.

This chain uses TRBV29-1 with TRBJ2-2; TCRdb outputs TRBD2, but without DNA this stays unchecked. This CDR3 spans 15 amino acids. The germline V gene has CDR1 SQVTM and CDR2 ANQGSEA. The CDR3 reads CSAGSGRGMTGELFF.

The genes are TRBV7-2 and TRBJ2-5; the TRBD2 assignment by TCRdb is unverifiable without DNA. The CDR3 spans 15 residues. Germline values: CDR1 SGHTA, CDR2 FQGNSA. This CDR3 is CASRLAGGSQETQYF.

The genes are TRBV19 and TRBJ2-4; TCRdb returns TRBD1, unconfirmable since there is no DNA. The CDR3 is made up of 15 amino acids. Germline CDR1 LNHDA, CDR2 SQIVND (reference sequence). CDR3 in amino acids: CASSTGQTAKNIQYF.

This chain uses TRBV7-6 with TRBJ2-5; as DNA is missing, the TRBD1 call by TCRdb cannot be tested. Per germline, CDR1 SGHVS and CDR2 FNYEAQ. The CDR3 spans 16 residues. The CDR3: CASSVGHMQGRETQYF.

V and J are TRBV20-1 and TRBJ2-1. Germline V gene data show CDR1 as DFQATT and CDR2 as SNEGSKA (reference sequence). This CDR3 has 13 amino acids. The CDR3 here is CSASSPAMSEQFF.

V is TRBV4-2 and J is TRBJ2-7; TCRdb returns TRBD2, unconfirmable since there is no DNA. The CDR3 spans 16 residues. Germline CDR1 is LGHNA and CDR2 is YNFKEQ. CDR3 sequence: CASSQPGLAGLHEQYF.

The V call is TRBV5-6, the J call TRBJ2-1. In germline, CDR1 is SGHDT, CDR2 YYEEEE. CDR3 length equals 16 residues. The CDR3 protein is CASSLMVASLYNEQFF. The entire variable domain, with the rest obtained from reference TRBV5-6 and TRBJ2-1, is as follows: DAGVTQSPTHLIKTRGQQVTLRCSPKSGHDTVSWYQQALGQGPQFIFQYYEEEERQRGNFPDRFSGHQFPNYSSELNVNALLLGDSALYLCASSLMVASLYNEQFFGPGTRLTVL.

The chain joins TRBV10-3 to TRBJ2-1. From germline, CDR1 is ENHRY and CDR2 SYGVKD. The CDR3 extends over 12 amino acids. CDR3 amino acids: CAISESVGEQFF.

This rearrangement joins TRBV29-1 to TRBJ1-2; TCRdb proposes TRBD1, but this gene call is untestable without DNA. The CDR3 sequence is 12 residues long. In germline, CDR1 is SQVTM, CDR2 ANQGSEA. CDR3 amino acids: CSGTGTNYGYTF.

The chain recombines TRBV29-1 with TRBJ2-5; with no DNA, the TCRdb D assignment of TRBD2 cannot be verified. Per germline, CDR1 SQVTM and CDR2 ANQGSEA. The CDR3 is 13 amino acids. CDR3 region: CSVGLLAGETQYF.

This chain connects TRBV12-3 or TRBV12-4 to TRBJ2-2; TCRdb proposes TRBD2, but this gene call is untestable without DNA. The CDR3 consists of 16 residues. CDR3 in amino acids: CASRDSGLAATGELFF.